The next 3 T cell receptor beta chains were all read from a single sample in a study of memory CD4+ T cells and cytomegalovirus serostatus (dated by TCRdb to about 2019). The protocol used for the library was the immunoSEQ multiplex PCR assay. The table was pulled from immuneACCESS by TCRdb, which kept in-frame rearrangements only. Such tables lose some clones; where checked, under half of the loss comes from unresolved V genes, and the rest has no known cause. The sample table contains over 60,000 clones; only one count was recorded for roughly four fifths of them. Of the sample, about 1% is held by the ten largest clones. A FACSAria II was used to sort memory CD4+ T cells, defined as single viable CD3+CD4+CD8-CD45RO+ cells. Sequences were obtained from memory CD4+ T cells from blood. These receptor sequences come from an adult in good health and CMV-seronegative.

This chain uses TRBV6-1 with TRBJ1-1; unclear D gene. With 3 bases removed from V and 4 bases from J, the gap between germline ends came to 15 bases. Germline-derived CDR1 and CDR2 are MNHNS and SASEGT. This CDR3 comprises 15 residues. CDR3 sequence: CASSDPSRETTEAFF. The CDR3 DNA is TGTGCCAGCAGTGATCCAAGCCGGGAGACCACTGAAGCTTTCTTT.

This clone was seen only a few times. The chain carries TRBV5-1 and TRBJ1-3; weak D call: TRBD1 (6 bases). Trimming took 4 bases from V and 4 from J, leaving 9 bases between them. This CDR3 has 13 residues. CDR1 is SGHRS and CDR2 is YFSETQ in the germline V gene. CDR3 sequence (DNA): TGCGCCAGCAGCCCTACAGGGGGAAACACCATATATTTT. This translates into CASSPTGGNTIYF. The full variable domain, in which reference TRBV5-1 and TRBJ1-3 provide the parts outside the CDR3, is KAGVTQTPRYLIKTRGQQVTLSCSPISGHRSVSWYQQTPGQGLQFLFEYFSETQRNKGNFPGRFSGRQFSNSRSEMNVSTLELGDSALYLCASSPTGGNTIYFGEGSWLTVV.

This clone was observed once. The rearrangement links TRBV4-3 to TRBJ2-2; possible D gene TRBD2, 5 bases. The germline V gene has CDR1 LGHNA and CDR2 YSLEER. CDR3 size: 16 residues. V dropped 6 bases and J dropped 6 bases, with 20 bases sitting between them. This CDR3 is CASSPNVVGVPGELFF. DNA of the CDR3: TGCGCCAGCAGTCCCAATGTTGTCGGGGTCCCCGGGGAGCTGTTTTTT.